The present TCR beta chain was sequenced within a study of identifying expanded T cells in peripheral blood. About this clone: Its antigen is not known.

Overall study results and limits: About 1.2 clones differed between technical replicates, versus around 16 and 19 over time.

V was clipped by 1 base and J by 7 bases, with 16 bases between them. Germline V gene lookup returns CDR1 SEHNR and CDR2 FQNEAQ (reference sequence). The CDR3 has 15 amino acids. TCRdb's copy holds only in-frame clones and misses some; the assay was immunoSEQ multiplex PCR. In the table there are about 100,000 clones, over 75% of which are singletons. No infections or other immune events were documented during collection. Sequenced sample: blood. The TCR was taken from a person between 18 and 75 years old in good health. V is TRBV7-9 and J is TRBJ1-2, with D maybe TRBD1 (5 bases). The CDR3 DNA follows: TGTGCCAGCAGCTTAGGGGGCAGGGTCCTAGGTGGCTACACCTTC. Protein sequence: CASSLGGRVLGGYTF.